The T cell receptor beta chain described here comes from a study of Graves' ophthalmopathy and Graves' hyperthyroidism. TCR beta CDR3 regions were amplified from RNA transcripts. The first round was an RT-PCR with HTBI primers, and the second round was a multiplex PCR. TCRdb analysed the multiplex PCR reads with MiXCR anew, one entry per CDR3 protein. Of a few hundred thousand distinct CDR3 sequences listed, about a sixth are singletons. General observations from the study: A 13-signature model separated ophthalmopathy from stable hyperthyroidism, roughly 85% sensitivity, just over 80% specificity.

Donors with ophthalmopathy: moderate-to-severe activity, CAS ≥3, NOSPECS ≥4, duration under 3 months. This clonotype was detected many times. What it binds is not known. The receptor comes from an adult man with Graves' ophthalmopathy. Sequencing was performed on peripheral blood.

CDR3 protein: CASSLRAGSGYTF. Written as DNA, the CDR3 is TGCGCCAGCAGCTTGAGGGCAGGGAGTGGCTACACCTTC. The chain has TRBV5-1 and TRBJ1-2; D perhaps matches TRBD1 (5 bases). This CDR3 spans 13 amino acids. V lost 1 base and J 7 bases, leaving 11 bases between the germline ends. Germline CDR1 reads SGHRS; CDR2 reads YFSETQ.